Here is one TCR beta chain with its context. Exposed enrollees encountered a COVID-19 case at some point within 2 weeks before study entry. Method: immunoSEQ multiplex PCR; TCRdb's copy keeps in-frame clones and lacks some. The table shows about 250,000 clones, with around 82% occurring only once. The data stem from a study of blood T cell repertoires in COVID-19. This TCR was recovered from a woman aged 40 to 50 who had been exposed to COVID-19. Sample: PBMCs or T cells enriched from blood (not recorded which).

The CDR3 DNA reads as TGCGCCAGCAGCCCCCGGACAGGGACCTACGAGCAGTACTTC. It is translated as CASSPRTGTYEQYF. The chain has TRBV5-1 and TRBJ2-7, with TRBD1 matching 8 bases. The germline V gene has CDR1 SGHRS and CDR2 YFSETQ. The CDR3 is 14 amino acids. The J segment lost 2 bases and the V segment lost 4 bases, leaving 5 bases of the junction unmatched. Variable domain in full (rest from reference TRBV5-1 and TRBJ2-7): KAGVTQTPRYLIKTRGQQVTLSCSPISGHRSVSWYQQTPGQGLQFLFEYFSETQRNKGNFPGRFSGRQFSNSRSEMNVSTLELGDSALYLCASSPRTGTYEQYFGPGTRLTVT.